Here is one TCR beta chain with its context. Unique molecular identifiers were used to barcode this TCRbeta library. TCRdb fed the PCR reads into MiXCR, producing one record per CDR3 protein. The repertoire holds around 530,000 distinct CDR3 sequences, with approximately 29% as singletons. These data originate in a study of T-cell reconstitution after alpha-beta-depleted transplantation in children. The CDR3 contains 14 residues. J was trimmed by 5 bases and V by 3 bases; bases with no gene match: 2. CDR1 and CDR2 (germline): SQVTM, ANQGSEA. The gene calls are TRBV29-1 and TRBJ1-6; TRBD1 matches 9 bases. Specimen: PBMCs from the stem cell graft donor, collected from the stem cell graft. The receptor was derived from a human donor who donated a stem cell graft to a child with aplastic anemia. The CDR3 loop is CSVDRTGDNSPLHF. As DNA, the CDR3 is TGCAGCGTTGACAGGACAGGGGATAATTCACCCCTCCACTTT.